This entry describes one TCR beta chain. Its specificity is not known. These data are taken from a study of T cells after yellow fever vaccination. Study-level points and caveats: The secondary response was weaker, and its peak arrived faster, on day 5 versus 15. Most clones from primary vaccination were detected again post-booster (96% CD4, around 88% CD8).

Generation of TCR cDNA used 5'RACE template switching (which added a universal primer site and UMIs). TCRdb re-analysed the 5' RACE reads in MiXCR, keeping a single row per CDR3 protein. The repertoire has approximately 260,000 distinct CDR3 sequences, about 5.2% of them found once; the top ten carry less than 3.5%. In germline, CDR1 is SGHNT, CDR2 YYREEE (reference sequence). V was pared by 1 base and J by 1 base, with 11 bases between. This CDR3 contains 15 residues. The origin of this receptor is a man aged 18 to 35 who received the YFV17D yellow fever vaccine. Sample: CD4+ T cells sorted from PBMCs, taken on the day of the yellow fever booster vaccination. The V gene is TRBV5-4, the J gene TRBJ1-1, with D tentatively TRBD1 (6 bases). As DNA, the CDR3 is TGTGCCAGCAGCTTGATTAACAGGGCGAACACTGAAGCTTTCTTT. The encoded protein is CASSLINRANTEAFF. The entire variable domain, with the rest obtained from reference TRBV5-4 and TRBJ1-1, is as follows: ETGVTQSPTHLIKTRGQQVTLRCSSQSGHNTVSWYQQALGQGPQFIFQYYREEENGRGNFPPRFSGLQFPNYSSELNVNALELDDSALYLCASSLINRANTEAFFGQGTRLTVV.